This T cell receptor beta chain was identified in a study of metastatic and nonmetastatic thyroid tumors. At the level of the study: From malignant and benign thyroid patients, repertoires in blood and in tumor or nodule tissue were compared.

Study conclusions and caveats: Malignant tumors reportedly showed significantly higher TCR beta diversity than benign nodules in both blood and tumor.

In the study's own analysis: It was from CDR3 differences across clinicopathological groups that a distant-metastasis classifier for papillary thyroid cancer was built. Via MiXCR, TCRdb re-called the PCR reads. The V and J calls shown here were made by TCRdb, not taken from the authors' results. The profile shows approximately 37,000 clones, 15% of them singletons. CDR1 MNHEY and CDR2 SMNVEV come from the germline V gene (reference sequence). This CDR3 comprises 14 residues. The V gene lost 0 bases and the J gene lost 5 bases, with 10 bases spanning the gap. Not a single patient had been given any form of treatment at any point before undergoing thyroid surgery. This clone has ten or more counts. Antigen: not known.

This receptor was obtained from a male donor with papillary thyroid cancer or a benign thyroid nodule (not recorded which). Some clones in this sample may be carry-over from other donors' samples. The chain employs TRBV27 and TRBJ1-2; D might be TRBD1 (5 bases). The sequencing sample was made of blood. The CDR3 DNA is TGTGCCAGCAGTTTATCGGGGGGAAGGTATGGCTACACCTTC. Amino acids: CASSLSGGRYGYTF.